This T cell receptor (beta chain) comes out of a study of T cells in Graves' hyperthyroidism and ophthalmopathy. RNA transcripts gave rise to amplified TCR beta CDR3 regions. First-round RT-PCR targeting the TCR CDR3 was performed with the HTBI primer set. From the multiplex PCR reads, TCRdb called clonotypes with MiXCR, one entry per CDR3 protein. This table has fewer than 450,000 distinct CDR3 sequences, more than 13% appearing once. This clonotype turned up a few times. This CDR3 has 13 amino acids. After removal of 5 bases from V and 4 bases from J, the junction contained 4 bases not matched to a gene. Germline loops: CDR1 SNHLY, CDR2 FYNNEI. Investigators excluded patients with uncontrolled infection, other autoimmune disease, pregnancy or lactation. Clinical symptoms, serum thyroxine, TRAb, thyroid ultrasound and orbital computed tomography established diagnosis. It was 8 to 10 ml of fresh peripheral blood that supplied the PBMCs.

Material: blood. The chain uses TRBV2 and TRBJ1-1; TRBD1 matches 7 bases. This TCR derives from a man aged 45-65 years with Graves' ophthalmopathy. The CDR3, as DNA: TGTGCCAGCAGTAGACAGGGAAGCACTGAAGCTTTCTTT. This gives the protein CASSRQGSTEAFF.